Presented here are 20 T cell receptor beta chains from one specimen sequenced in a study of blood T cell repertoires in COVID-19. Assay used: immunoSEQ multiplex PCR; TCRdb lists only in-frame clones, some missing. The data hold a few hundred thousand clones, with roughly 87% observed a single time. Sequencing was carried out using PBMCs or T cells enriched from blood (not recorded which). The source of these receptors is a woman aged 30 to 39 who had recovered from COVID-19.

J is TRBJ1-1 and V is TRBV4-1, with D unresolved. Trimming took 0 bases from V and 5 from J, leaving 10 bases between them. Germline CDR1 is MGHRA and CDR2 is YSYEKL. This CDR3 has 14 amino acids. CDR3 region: CASSQEGGRTEAFF. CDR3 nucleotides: TGCGCCAGCAGCCAAGAAGGAGGACGGACTGAAGCTTTCTTT.

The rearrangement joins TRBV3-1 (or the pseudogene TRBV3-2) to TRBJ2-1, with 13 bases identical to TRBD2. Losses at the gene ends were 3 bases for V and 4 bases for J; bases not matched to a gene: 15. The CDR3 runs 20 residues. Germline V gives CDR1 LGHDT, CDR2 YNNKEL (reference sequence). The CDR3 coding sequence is TGTGCCAGCAGCCAGAAGGGGCCGGGACTAGCGGGGAGACGGTACAATGAGCAGTTCTTC. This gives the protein CASSQKGPGLAGRRYNEQFF.

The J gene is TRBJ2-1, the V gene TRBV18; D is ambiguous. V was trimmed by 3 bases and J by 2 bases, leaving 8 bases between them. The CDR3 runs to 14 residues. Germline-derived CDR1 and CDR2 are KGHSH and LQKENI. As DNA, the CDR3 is TGTGCCAGCTCACCTACCGACACCTACAATGAGCAGTTCTTC. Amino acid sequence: CASSPTDTYNEQFF.

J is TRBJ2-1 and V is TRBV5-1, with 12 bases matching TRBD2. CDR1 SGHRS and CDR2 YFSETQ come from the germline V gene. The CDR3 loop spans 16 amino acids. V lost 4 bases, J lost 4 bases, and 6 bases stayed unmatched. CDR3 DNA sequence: TGCGCCAGCAGCAGACTGACTAGCGGGGGATACAATGAGCAGTTCTTC. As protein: CASSRLTSGGYNEQFF. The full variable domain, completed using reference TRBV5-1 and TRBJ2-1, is KAGVTQTPRYLIKTRGQQVTLSCSPISGHRSVSWYQQTPGQGLQFLFEYFSETQRNKGNFPGRFSGRQFSNSRSEMNVSTLELGDSALYLCASSRLTSGGYNEQFFGPGTRLTVL.

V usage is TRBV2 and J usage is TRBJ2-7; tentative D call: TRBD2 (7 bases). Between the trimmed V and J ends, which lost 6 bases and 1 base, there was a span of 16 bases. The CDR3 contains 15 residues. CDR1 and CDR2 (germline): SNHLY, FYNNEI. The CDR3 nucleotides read TGTGCCAGCAGCTGGGGGGGCGGCGGATCCTACGAGCAGTACTTC. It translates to CASSWGGGGSYEQYF.

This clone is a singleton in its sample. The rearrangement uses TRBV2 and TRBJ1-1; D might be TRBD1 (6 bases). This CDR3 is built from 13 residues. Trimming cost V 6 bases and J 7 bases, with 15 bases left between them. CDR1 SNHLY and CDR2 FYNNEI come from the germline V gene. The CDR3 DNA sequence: TGTGCCAGCAGGGCCAGGGAGGGGGTTGAAGCTTTCTTT. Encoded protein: CASRAREGVEAFF.

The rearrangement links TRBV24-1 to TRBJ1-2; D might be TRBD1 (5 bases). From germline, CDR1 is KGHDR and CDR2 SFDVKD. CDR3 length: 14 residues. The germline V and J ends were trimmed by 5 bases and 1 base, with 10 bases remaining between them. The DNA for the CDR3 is TGTGCCACCAGTGGTATAGGGGATAACTATGGCTACACCTTC. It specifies CATSGIGDNYGYTF.

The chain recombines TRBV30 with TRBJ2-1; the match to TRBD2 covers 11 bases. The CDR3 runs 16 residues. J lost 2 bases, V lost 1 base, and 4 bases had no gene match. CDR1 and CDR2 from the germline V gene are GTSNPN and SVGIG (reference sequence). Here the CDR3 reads CAWSGLAGIPYNEQFF. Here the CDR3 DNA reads TGTGCCTGGAGTGGACTAGCGGGGATCCCCTACAATGAGCAGTTCTTC.

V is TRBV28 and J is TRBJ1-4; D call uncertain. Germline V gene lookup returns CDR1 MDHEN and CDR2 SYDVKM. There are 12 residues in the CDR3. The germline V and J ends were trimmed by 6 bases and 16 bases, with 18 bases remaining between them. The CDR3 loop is CASSRGTRDRFF. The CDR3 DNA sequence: TGTGCCAGCAGCCGCGGAACCCGGGATCGGTTTTTT. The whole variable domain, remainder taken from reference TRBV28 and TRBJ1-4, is DVKVTQSSRYLVKRTGEKVFLECVQDMDHENMFWYRQDPGLGLRLIYFSYDVKMKEKGDIPEGYSVSREKKERFSLILESASTNQTSMYLCASSRGTRDRFFGSGTQLSVL.

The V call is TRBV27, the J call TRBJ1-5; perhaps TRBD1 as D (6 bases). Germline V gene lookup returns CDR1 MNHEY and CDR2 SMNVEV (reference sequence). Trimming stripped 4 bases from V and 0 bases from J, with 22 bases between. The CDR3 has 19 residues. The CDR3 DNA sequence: TGTGCCAGCAGTTCCCGCCCCACGACAGGCCACTATAGCAATCAGCCCCAGCATTTT. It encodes CASSSRPTTGHYSNQPQHF.

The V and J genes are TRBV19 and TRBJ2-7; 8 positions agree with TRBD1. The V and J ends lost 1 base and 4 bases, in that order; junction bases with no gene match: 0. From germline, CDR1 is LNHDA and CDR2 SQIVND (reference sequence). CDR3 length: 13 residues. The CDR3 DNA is TGTGCCAGTAGTATAGGACAGGGGTACGAGCAGTACTTC. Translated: CASSIGQGYEQYF. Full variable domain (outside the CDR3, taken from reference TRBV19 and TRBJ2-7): DGGITQSPKYLFRKEGQNVTLSCEQNLNHDAMYWYRQDPGQGLRLIYYSQIVNDFQKGDIAEGYSVSREKKESFPLTVTSAQKNPTAFYLCASSIGQGYEQYFGPGTRLTVT.

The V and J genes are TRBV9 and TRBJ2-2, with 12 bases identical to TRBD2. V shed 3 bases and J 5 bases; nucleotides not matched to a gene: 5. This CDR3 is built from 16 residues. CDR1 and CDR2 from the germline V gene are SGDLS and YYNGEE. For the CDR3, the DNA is TGTGCCAGCAGCGCAGCCGGGACTAGCGGGACCGGGGAGCTGTTTTTT. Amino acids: CASSAAGTSGTGELFF.

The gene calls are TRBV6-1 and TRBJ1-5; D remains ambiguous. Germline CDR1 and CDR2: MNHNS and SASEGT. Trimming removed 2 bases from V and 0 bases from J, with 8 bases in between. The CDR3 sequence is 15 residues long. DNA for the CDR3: TGTGCCAGCAGTGAAAACGTCTATAGCAATCAGCCCCAGCATTTT. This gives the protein CASSENVYSNQPQHF.

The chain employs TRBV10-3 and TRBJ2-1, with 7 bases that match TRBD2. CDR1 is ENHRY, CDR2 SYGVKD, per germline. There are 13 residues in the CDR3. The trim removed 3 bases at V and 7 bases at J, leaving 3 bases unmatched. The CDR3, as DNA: TGTGCCATCAGTGAATTTAGCGGGAATGAGCAGTTCTTC. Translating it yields CAISEFSGNEQFF.

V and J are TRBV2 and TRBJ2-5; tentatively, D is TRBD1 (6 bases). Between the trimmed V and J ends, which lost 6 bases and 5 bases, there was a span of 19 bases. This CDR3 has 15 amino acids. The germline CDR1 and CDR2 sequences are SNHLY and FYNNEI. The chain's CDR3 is CASSEQDRSTETQYF. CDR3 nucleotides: TGTGCCAGCAGCGAACAAGACAGGAGTACGGAGACCCAGTACTTC.

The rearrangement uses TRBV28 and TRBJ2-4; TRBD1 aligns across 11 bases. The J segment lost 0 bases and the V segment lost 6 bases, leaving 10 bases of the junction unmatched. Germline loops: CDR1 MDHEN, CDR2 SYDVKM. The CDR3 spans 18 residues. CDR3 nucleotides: TGTGCCAGCAGCCAAGGGACAGGGGGATCTCTAGCCAAAAACATTCAGTACTTC. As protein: CASSQGTGGSLAKNIQYF.

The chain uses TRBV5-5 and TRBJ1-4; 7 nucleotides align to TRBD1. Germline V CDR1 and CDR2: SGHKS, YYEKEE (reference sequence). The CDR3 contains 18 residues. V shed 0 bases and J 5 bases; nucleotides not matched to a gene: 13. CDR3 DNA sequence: TGTGCCAGCAGCTTGGCCTGGTTTTCGACAGGGCTGAATGAAAAACTGTTTTTT. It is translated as CASSLAWFSTGLNEKLFF.

The CDR3 spells CASSLIRGTEAFF. The CDR3, as DNA: TGCGCCAGCAGCTTGATCAGGGGCACTGAAGCTTTCTTT. The chain recombines TRBV5-1 with TRBJ1-1, with D possibly matching TRBD1 (6 bases). In germline, CDR1 is SGHRS, CDR2 YFSETQ. V lost 1 base and J lost 4, with 8 bases in between. The CDR3 length is 13 residues.

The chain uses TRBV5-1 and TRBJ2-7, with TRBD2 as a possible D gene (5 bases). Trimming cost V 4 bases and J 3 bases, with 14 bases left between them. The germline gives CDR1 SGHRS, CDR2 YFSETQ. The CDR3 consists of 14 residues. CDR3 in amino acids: CASSPSSGVYEQYF. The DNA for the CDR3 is TGCGCCAGCAGCCCGTCATCCGGGGTCTACGAGCAGTACTTC. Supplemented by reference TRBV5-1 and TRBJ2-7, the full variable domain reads KAGVTQTPRYLIKTRGQQVTLSCSPISGHRSVSWYQQTPGQGLQFLFEYFSETQRNKGNFPGRFSGRQFSNSRSEMNVSTLELGDSALYLCASSPSSGVYEQYFGPGTRLTVT.

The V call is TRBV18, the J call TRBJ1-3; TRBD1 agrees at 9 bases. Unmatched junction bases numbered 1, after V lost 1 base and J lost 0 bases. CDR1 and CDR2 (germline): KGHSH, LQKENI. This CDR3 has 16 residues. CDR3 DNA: TGTGCCAGCTCACCACGGGACAGGGCCTCTGGAAACACCATATATTTT. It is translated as CASSPRDRASGNTIYF.